A single sample is the source of the 10 T cell receptor beta chains below, sequenced in a study of neurological immune-mediated disorders. Using its own MiXCR run on the 5' RACE reads, TCRdb lists one record per CDR3 protein. The sample consists of 20,000 to 30,000 distinct CDR3 sequences, less than 15% of them appearing once. What was sequenced was PBMCs. The receptors shown here come from a woman aged 55 to 70 with HTLV-1-associated myelopathy (HAM/TSP).

This clonotype has a count of ten or more. The gene calls are TRBV5-1 and TRBJ2-3; D is possibly TRBD2 (6 bases). In germline, CDR1 is SGHRS, CDR2 YFSETQ. CDR3 length equals 15 residues. Trimming shortened V by 0 bases and J by 4 bases, and 12 bases separated the two germline ends. CDR3 DNA sequence: TGCGCCAGCAGCTTGGACCGGGGCGGGGCAGATACGCAGTATTTT. Encoded protein: CASSLDRGGADTQYF.

The V and J genes are TRBV20-1 and TRBJ2-3; D is unclear. From germline, CDR1 is DFQATT and CDR2 SNEGSKA (reference sequence). The V gene lost 1 base and the J gene lost 0 bases, with 8 bases spanning the gap. The CDR3 has 14 amino acids. The CDR3 sequence: CSARAVRSTDTQYF. CDR3 sequence (DNA): TGCAGTGCTAGAGCAGTCAGGAGCACAGATACGCAGTATTTT.

This clonotype appeared many times. The chain links TRBV29-1 to TRBJ1-1; the D gene is possibly TRBD1 (5 bases). V was clipped by 3 bases and J by 6 bases, with 17 bases between them. CDR3 length: 14 amino acids. The germline V gene has CDR1 SQVTM and CDR2 ANQGSEA. CDR3 sequence: CSVESAQRGSEAFF. In nucleotides, the CDR3 is TGCAGCGTTGAGTCCGCTCAAAGGGGCTCTGAAGCTTTCTTT.

This clonotype was detected many times. This chain links TRBV3-1 with TRBJ2-3; D gene unclear. This CDR3 has 14 residues. V lost 5 bases and J 2 bases, leaving 11 bases between the germline ends. Germline CDR1 reads LGHDT; CDR2 reads YNNKEL (reference sequence). The CDR3 nucleotides are TGTGCCAGCAGCGACGGAACCCTCACAGATACGCAGTATTTT. It is translated as CASSDGTLTDTQYF.

This clonotype was recorded at least ten times. This chain connects TRBV20-1 to TRBJ2-2; 11 nucleotides align to TRBD1. Trimming took 3 bases from V and 5 from J; bases not matched to a gene: 2. This CDR3 has 14 residues. CDR1 is DFQATT and CDR2 is SNEGSKA in the germline V gene (reference sequence). CDR3 in amino acids: CSARDRGRTGELFF. The CDR3 region has the DNA TGCAGTGCTAGGGACAGGGGGCGTACCGGGGAGCTGTTTTTT.

This clonotype was found many times. The chain combines TRBV20-1 with TRBJ1-1; tentative D call: TRBD1 (5 bases). This CDR3 spans 16 amino acids. Germline values: CDR1 DFQATT, CDR2 SNEGSKA (reference sequence). Here the CDR3 reads CSVMTPTLRRGTEAFF. The CDR3 DNA reads as TGCAGCGTTATGACACCTACTCTTAGAAGGGGCACTGAAGCTTTCTTT.

This clonotype was picked up many times. The chain carries TRBV5-1 and TRBJ2-2; the match to TRBD2 covers 9 bases. The V and J ends lost 5 bases and 1 base, in that order; junction bases with no gene match: 6. This CDR3 region has 16 residues. CDR1 is SGHRS, CDR2 YFSETQ, per germline. CDR3 protein: CASRSLAGLNTGELFF. As DNA, the CDR3 is TGCGCCAGCAGATCCCTAGCGGGACTGAACACCGGGGAGCTGTTTTTT.

This clonotype has a count of ten or more. The chain links TRBV7-2 to TRBJ2-7; the D call may be TRBD1 or TRBD2 (5 bases each). Germline V gene sequence: CDR1 SGHTA, CDR2 FQGNSA. The germline V and J ends were trimmed by 2 bases and 2 bases, with 13 bases remaining between them. The CDR3 runs to 15 residues. Here the CDR3 reads CASSLSRDVPYEQYF. The DNA of the CDR3 is TGTGCCAGCAGCTTAAGTCGGGACGTACCCTACGAGCAGTACTTC.

This clonotype was found many times. This chain uses TRBV14 with TRBJ1-1; no firm D call. The CDR3 has 16 amino acids. CDR1 SGHDN and CDR2 FVKESK come from the germline V gene. Trimming stripped 4 bases from V and 0 bases from J, with 15 bases between. CDR3 in DNA: TGTGCCAGCAGCCTGCGCCCGGAAGTTATGAACACTGAAGCTTTCTTT. Its protein is CASSLRPEVMNTEAFF.

A note on this clonotype: One end of the junction does not line up with germline, which may come from a read error. V gene TRBV7-8 combines with J gene TRBJ2-1; D may correspond to TRBD1 or TRBD2 (6 bases each). In germline, CDR1 is SGHVS, CDR2 FQNEAQ. The length of the CDR3 is 15 residues. The DNA for the CDR3 is TGTGCAAGCAGCTTAGGGGGGCCGTCCTACAATGAGCAGTTCTTC. Its translation is CASSLGGPSYNEQFF.